This T cell receptor (beta chain) was profiled in a study of blood T cell repertoires in COVID-19. Across the study: Acute and convalescent COVID-19 specimens originated in the United States, Italy and Spain. Nucleic acid was either cDNA or gDNA, and it came from T cells, B-cell-depleted T cells, or PBMCs.

Method: immunoSEQ multiplex PCR; TCRdb's copy keeps in-frame clones and lacks some. Here the sample spans roughly 180,000 clones, about 80% being singletons. Germline V gives CDR1 MNHEY, CDR2 SMNVEV (reference sequence). Trimming stripped 7 bases from V and 9 bases from J, with 25 bases between. The CDR3 contains 16 residues. The count of this clone is one. Input material: peripheral blood. This chain links TRBV27 with TRBJ2-1, with TRBD2 as a possible D gene (6 bases). This sequence was found in a human donor in a cohort sampled during active COVID-19. As DNA, the CDR3 is TGTGCCAGCACCCCCCTCCCCGGCGGGGCGGGGAGTGAGCAGTTCTTC. This codes for CASTPLPGGAGSEQFF.